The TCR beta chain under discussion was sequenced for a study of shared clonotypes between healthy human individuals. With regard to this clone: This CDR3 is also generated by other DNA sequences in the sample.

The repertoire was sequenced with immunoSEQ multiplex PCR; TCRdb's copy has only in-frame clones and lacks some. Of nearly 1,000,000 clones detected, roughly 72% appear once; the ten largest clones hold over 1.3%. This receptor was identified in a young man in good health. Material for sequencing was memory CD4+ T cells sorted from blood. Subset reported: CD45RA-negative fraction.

Written as DNA, the CDR3 is TGTGCCAGCAGTTACTCGGCGGGGGGGCCGTACGAGCAGTACTTC. Translation: CASSYSAGGPYEQYF. The V call is TRBV6-5, the J call TRBJ2-7; 9 nucleotides align to TRBD2. This CDR3 is built from 15 residues. After removal of 0 bases from V and 4 bases from J, the junction contained 4 bases not matched to a gene. Germline values: CDR1 MNHEY, CDR2 SVGAGI.